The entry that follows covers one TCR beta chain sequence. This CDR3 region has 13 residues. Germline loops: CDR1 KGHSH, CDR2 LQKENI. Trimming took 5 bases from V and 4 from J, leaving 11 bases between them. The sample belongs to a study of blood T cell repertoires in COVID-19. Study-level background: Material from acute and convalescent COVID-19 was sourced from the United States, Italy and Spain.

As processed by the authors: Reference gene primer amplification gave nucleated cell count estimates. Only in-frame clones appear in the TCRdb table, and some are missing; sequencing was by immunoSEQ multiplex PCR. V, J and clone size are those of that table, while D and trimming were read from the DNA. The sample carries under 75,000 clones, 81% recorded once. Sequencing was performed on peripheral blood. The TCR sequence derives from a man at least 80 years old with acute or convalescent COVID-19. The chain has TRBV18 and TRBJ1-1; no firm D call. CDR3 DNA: TGTGCCAGCTCATCAGAGACGGGCACTGAAGCTTTCTTT. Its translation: CASSSETGTEAFF.